The clone carrying this T cell receptor beta chain was observed many times. Its cognate antigen is unknown. This CDR3 region has 14 residues. V shed 4 bases and J shed 5 bases, with 13 bases lying between them. Germline values: CDR1 SGHRS, CDR2 YFSETQ. The sample originates from a study of metastatic and nonmetastatic thyroid tumors. Study-level information: Comparison of repertoires was carried out across blood and tumor or nodule tissue from malignant and benign thyroid patients. Overall study findings and caveats: Benign nodules reportedly had significantly lower TCR beta diversity than malignant thyroid tumors in blood and tumor.

Authors' data handling: For papillary thyroid cancer, a distant-metastasis classifier was constructed from CDR3 differences observed across clinicopathological groups. TCRdb ran MiXCR on the PCR reads. None of the V and J calls come from the authors' own analysis; TCRdb made them. The sample shows under 15,000 clones, approximately 12% of them seen only once. Thyroid surgery took place with no prior treatment in any patient. The rearrangement links TRBV5-1 to TRBJ1-5; D is ambiguous. Sequencing was done on a sample of blood. This clonotype originated in a female donor with papillary thyroid cancer or a benign thyroid nodule (not recorded which). Some clones in this sample may be carry-over from other donors' samples. The CDR3 sequence is CASSPEGADQPQHF. The CDR3 nucleotides read TGCGCCAGCAGCCCCGAAGGTGCCGATCAGCCCCAGCATTTT.